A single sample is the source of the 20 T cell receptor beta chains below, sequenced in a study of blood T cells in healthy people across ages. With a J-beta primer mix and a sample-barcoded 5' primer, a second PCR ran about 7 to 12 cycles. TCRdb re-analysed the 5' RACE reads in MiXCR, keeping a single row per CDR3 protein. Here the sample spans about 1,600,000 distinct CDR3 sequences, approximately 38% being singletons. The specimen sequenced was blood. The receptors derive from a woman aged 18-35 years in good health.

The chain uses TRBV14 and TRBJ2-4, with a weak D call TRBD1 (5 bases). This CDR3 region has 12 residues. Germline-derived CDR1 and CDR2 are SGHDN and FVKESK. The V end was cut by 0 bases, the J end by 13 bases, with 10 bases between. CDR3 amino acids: CASSQEGRTQYF. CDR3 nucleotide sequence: TGTGCCAGCAGCCAAGAGGGGCGGACACAGTACTTC.

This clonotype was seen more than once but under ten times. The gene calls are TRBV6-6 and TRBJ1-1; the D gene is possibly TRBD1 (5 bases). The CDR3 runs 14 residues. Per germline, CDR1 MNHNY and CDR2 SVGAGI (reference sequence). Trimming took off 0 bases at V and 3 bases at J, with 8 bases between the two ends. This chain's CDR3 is CASSYSGQDTEAFF. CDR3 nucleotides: TGTGCCAGCAGTTACTCGGGGCAAGACACTGAAGCTTTCTTT.

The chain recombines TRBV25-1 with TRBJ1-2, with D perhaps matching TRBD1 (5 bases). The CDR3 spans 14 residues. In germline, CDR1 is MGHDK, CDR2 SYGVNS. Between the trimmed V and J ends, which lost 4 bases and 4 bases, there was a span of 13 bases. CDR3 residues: CASSAMDTSYGYTF. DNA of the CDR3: TGTGCCAGCAGTGCTATGGACACCTCCTATGGCTACACCTTC.

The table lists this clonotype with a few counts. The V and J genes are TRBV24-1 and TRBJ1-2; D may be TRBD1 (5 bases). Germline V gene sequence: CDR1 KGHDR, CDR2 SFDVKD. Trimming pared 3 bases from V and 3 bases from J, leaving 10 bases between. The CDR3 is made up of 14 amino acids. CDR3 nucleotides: TGTGCCACCAGTGATGGGGGGAAGGACTATGGCTACACCTTC. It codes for CATSDGGKDYGYTF.

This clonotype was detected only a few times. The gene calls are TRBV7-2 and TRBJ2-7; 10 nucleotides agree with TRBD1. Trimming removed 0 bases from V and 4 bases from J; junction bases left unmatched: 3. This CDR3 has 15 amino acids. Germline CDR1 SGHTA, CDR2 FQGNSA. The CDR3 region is CASSLARDRGYEQYF. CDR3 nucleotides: TGTGCCAGCAGCTTAGCAAGGGACAGGGGTTACGAGCAGTACTTC.

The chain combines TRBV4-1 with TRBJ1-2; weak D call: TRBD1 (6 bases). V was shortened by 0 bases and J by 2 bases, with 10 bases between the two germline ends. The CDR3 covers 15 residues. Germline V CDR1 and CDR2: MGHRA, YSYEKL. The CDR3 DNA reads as TGCGCCAGCAGCCAAGACAGGGGTGGGAACTATGGCTACACCTTC. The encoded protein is CASSQDRGGNYGYTF.

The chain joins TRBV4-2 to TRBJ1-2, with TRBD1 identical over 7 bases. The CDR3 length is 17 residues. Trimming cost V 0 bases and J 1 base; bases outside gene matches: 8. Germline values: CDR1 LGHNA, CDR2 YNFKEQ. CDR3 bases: TGTGCCAGCAGCCAAGAAGAAACCGGGACAGTTAACTATGGCTACACCTTC. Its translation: CASSQEETGTVNYGYTF.

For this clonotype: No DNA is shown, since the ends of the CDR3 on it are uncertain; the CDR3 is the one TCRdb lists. Here the CDR3 reads CASSPGQRNYGCTF. The V gene is TRBV21-1, the J gene TRBJ1-2; TRBD1 is the table's D call, not checked against the DNA. TRBV21-1 is shown as a pseudogene. The length of the CDR3 is 14 amino acids, counting both ends.

For the CDR3, the DNA is TGCAGTGCTAGGTATAGGCCGACCGCAACTAATGAAAAACTGTTTTTT. Encoded protein: CSARYRPTATNEKLFF. The chain joins TRBV20-1 to TRBJ1-4, with D hard to call. The V gene's germline CDR1 is DFQATT and CDR2 SNEGSKA (reference sequence). The CDR3 spans 16 residues. Trimming removed 3 bases at V and 0 bases at J, with 14 bases between.

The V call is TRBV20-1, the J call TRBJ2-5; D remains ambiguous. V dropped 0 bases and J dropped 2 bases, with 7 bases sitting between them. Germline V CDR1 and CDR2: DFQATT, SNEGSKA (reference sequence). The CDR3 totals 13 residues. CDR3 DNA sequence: TGCAGTGCTAGAGAGCCAAATCAAGAGACCCAGTACTTC. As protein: CSAREPNQETQYF.

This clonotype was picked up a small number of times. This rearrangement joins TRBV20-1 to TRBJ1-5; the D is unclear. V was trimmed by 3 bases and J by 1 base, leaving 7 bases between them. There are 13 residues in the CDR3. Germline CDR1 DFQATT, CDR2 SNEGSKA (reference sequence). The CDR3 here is CSASHSSNQPQHF. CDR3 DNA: TGCAGTGCTAGTCACTCCAGCAATCAGCCCCAGCATTTT.

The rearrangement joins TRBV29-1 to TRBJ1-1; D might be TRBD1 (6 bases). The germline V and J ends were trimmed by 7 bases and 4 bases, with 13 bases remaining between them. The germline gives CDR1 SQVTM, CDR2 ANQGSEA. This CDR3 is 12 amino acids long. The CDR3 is CSASGQITEAFF. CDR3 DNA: TGCAGCGCCTCTGGACAGATCACTGAAGCTTTCTTT.

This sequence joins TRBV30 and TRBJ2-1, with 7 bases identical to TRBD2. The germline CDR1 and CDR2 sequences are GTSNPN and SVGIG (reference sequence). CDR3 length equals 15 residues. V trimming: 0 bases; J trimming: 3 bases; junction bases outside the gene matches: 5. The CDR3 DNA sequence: TGTGCCTGGAGTGTGGCTAGCGGAGACTACAATGAGCAGTTCTTC. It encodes CAWSVASGDYNEQFF.

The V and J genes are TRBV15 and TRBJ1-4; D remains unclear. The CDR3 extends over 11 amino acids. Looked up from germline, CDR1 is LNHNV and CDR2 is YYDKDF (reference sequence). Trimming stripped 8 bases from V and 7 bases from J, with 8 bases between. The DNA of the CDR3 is TGTGCCACCCGTACGGCTGAAAAACTGTTTTTT. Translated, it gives CATRTAEKLFF.

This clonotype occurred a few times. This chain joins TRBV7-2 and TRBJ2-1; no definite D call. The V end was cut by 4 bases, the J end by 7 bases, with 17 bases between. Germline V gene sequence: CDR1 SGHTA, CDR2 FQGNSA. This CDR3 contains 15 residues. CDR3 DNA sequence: TGTGCCAGCAGCTCTCCGAAGGGTCCGGCGAATGAGCAGTTCTTC. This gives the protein CASSSPKGPANEQFF. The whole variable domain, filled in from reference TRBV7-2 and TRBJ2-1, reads GAGVSQSPSNKVTEKGKDVELRCDPISGHTALYWYRQSLGQGLEFLIYFQGNSAPDKSGLPSDRFSAERTGGSVSTLTIQRTQQEDSAVYLCASSSPKGPANEQFFGPGTRLTVL.

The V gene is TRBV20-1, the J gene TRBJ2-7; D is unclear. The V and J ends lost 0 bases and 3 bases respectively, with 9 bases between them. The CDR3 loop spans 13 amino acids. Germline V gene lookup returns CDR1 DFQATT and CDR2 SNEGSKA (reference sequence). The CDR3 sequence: CSARDSTGYEQYF. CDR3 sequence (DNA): TGCAGTGCTAGAGATTCGACTGGCTACGAGCAGTACTTC.

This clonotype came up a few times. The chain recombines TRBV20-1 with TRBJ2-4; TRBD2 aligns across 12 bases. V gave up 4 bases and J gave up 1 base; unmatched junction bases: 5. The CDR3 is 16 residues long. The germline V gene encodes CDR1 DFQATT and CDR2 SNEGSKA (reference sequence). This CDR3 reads CSAITGTSGAKNIQYF. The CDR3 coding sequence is TGCAGTGCTATAACCGGGACTAGCGGGGCCAAAAACATTCAGTACTTC.

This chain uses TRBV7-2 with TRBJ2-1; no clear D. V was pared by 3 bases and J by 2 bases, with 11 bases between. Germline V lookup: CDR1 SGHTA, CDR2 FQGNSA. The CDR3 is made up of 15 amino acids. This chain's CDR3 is CASSFSDYPYNEQFF. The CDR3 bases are TGTGCCAGCAGCTTCTCGGATTACCCCTACAATGAGCAGTTCTTC.

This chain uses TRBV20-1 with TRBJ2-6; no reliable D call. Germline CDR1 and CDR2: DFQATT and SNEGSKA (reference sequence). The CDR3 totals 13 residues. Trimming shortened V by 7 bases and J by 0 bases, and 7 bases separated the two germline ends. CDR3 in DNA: TGCAGTGGACGGAGCTCTGGGGCCAACGTCCTGACTTTC. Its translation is CSGRSSGANVLTF.

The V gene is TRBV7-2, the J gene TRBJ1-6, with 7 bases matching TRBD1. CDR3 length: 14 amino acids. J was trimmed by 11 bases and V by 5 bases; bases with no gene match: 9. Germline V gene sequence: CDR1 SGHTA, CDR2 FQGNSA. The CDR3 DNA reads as TGTGCCAGCAGCCTCGGACAGGCCATCCCACCCCTCCACTTT. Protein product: CASSLGQAIPPLHF.